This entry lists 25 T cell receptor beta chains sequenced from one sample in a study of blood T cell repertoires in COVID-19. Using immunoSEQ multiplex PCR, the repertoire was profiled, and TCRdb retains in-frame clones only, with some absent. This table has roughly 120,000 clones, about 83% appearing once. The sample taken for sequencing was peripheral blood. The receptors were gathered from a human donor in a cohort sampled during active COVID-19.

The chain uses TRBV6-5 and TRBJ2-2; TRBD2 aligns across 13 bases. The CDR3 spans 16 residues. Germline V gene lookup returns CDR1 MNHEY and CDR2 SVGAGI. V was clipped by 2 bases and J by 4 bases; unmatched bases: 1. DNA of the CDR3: TGTGCCAGCAGTTACACTAGCGGGAGGGTCACCGGGGAGCTGTTTTTT. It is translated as CASSYTSGRVTGELFF.

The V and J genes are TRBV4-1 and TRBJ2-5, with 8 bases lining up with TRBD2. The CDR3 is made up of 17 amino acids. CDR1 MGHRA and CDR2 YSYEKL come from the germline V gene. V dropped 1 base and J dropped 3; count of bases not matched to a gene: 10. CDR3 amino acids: CASSQGKRETQKETQYF. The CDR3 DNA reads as TGCGCCAGCAGCCAAGGGAAGCGGGAGACACAAAAAGAGACCCAGTACTTC.

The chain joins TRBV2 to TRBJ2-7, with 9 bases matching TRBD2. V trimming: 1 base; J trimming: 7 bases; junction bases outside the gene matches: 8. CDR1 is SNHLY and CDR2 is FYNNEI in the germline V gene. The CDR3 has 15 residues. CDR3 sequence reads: CASSEGTSASGEQYF. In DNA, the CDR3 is TGTGCCAGCAGTGAAGGGACTAGCGCCAGTGGGGAGCAGTACTTC.

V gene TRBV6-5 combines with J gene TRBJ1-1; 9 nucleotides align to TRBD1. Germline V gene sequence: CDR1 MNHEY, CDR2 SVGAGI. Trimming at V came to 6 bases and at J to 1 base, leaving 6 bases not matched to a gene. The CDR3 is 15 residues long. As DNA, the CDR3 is TGTGCCAGCAGAGCTGACAGGGGGGGGAACACTGAAGCTTTCTTT. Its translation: CASRADRGGNTEAFF.

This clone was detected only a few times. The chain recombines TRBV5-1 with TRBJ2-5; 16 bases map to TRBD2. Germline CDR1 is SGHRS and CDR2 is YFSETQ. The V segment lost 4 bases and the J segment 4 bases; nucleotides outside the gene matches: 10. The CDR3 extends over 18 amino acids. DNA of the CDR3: TGCGCCAGCAGCCCGGGACTAGCGGGAGGGCAGGAATTAGAGACCCAGTACTTC. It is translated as CASSPGLAGGQELETQYF. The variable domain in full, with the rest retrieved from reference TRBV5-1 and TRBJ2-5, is KAGVTQTPRYLIKTRGQQVTLSCSPISGHRSVSWYQQTPGQGLQFLFEYFSETQRNKGNFPGRFSGRQFSNSRSEMNVSTLELGDSALYLCASSPGLAGGQELETQYFGPGTRLLVL.

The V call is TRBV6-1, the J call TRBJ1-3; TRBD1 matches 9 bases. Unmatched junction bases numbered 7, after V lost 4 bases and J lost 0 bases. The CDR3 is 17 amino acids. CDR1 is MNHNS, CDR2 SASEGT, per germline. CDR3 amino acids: CASSAQQGATSGNTIYF. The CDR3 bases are TGTGCCAGCAGTGCACAACAGGGGGCGACCTCTGGAAACACCATATATTTT.

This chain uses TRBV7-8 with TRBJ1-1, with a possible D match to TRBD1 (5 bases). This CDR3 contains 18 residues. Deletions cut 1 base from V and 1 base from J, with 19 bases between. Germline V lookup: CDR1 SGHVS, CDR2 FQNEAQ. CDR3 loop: CASSLGPEGIRGNTEAFF. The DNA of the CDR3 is TGTGCCAGCAGCTTAGGCCCGGAGGGGATTAGAGGGAACACTGAAGCTTTCTTT.

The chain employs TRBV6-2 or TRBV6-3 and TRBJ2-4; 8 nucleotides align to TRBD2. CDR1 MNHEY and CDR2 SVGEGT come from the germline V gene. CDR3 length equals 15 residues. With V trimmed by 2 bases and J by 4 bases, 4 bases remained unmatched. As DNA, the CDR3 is TGTGCCAGCAGTTACCCCGGGAGGGAAAAAAACATTCAGTACTTC. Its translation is CASSYPGREKNIQYF.

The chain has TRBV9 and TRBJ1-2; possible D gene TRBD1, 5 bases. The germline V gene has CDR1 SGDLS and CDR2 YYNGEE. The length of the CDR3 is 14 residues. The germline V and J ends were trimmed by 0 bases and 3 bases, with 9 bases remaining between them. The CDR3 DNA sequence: TGTGCCAGCAGCGTAGCTACAGGTGACTATGGCTACACCTTC. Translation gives CASSVATGDYGYTF.

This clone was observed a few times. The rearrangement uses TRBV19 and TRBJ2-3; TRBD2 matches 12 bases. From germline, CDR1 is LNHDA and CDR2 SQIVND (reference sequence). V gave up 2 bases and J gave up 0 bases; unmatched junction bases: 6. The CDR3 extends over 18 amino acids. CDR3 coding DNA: TGTGCCAGTAGTATATTTCTAGCGGGAGGGACTAGCACAGATACGCAGTATTTT. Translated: CASSIFLAGGTSTDTQYF.

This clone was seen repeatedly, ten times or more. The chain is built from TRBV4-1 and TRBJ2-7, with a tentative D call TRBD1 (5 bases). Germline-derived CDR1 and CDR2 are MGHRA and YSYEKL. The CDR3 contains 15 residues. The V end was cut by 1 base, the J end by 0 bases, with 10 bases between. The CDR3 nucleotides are TGCGCCAGCAGCCAAGCCAGGGAACTCTCCTACGAGCAGTACTTC. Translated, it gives CASSQARELSYEQYF.

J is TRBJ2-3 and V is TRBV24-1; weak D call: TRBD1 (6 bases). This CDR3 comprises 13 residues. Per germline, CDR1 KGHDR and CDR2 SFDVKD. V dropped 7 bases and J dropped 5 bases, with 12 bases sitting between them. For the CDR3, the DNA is TGTGCCACCAGCGGACAGAGTTTAGATACGCAGTATTTT. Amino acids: CATSGQSLDTQYF.

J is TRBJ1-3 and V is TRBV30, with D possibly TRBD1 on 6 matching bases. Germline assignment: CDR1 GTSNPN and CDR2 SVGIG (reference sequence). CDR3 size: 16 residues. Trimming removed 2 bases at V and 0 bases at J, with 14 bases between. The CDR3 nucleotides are TGTGCCTGGAGTCCCCCGGGACAAGTCTCTGGAAACACCATATATTTT. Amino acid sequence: CAWSPPGQVSGNTIYF.

This CDR3 reads CASSPRGGERDSYNEQFF. The CDR3 coding sequence is TGTGCCAGCAGCCCACGAGGGGGGGAGCGGGACTCCTACAATGAGCAGTTCTTC. The chain links TRBV7-9 to TRBJ2-1, with D maybe TRBD2 (7 bases). Germline V lookup: CDR1 SEHNR, CDR2 FQNEAQ (reference sequence). The CDR3 runs 18 residues. The V end was cut by 5 bases, the J end by 0 bases, with 20 bases between.

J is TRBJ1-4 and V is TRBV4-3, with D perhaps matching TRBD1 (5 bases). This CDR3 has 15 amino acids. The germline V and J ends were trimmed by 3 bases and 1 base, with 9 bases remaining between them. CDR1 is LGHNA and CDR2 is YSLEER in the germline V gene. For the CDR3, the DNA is TGCGCCAGCAGCCAGGCAAGGGGAACTAATGAAAAACTGTTTTTT. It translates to CASSQARGTNEKLFF.

The CDR3 nucleotides are TGTGCCAGCAGCGCGACAGGGGCCCCGAACACTGAAGCTTTCTTT. It yields the protein CASSATGAPNTEAFF. The J gene is TRBJ1-1, the V gene TRBV9; 8 nucleotides match TRBD1. Trimming at V came to 3 bases and at J to 1 base, leaving 5 bases not matched to a gene. The germline V gene has CDR1 SGDLS and CDR2 YYNGEE. CDR3 length equals 15 residues. The complete variable domain, with remaining parts taken from reference TRBV9 and TRBJ1-1, reads DSGVTQTPKHLITATGQRVTLRCSPRSGDLSVYWYQQSLDQGLQFLIQYYNGEERAKGNILERFSAQQFPDLHSELNLSSLELGDSALYFCASSATGAPNTEAFFGQGTRLTVV.

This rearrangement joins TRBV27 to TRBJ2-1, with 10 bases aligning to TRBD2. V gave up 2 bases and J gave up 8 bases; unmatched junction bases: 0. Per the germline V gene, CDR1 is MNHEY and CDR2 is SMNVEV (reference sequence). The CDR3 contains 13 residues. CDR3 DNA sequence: TGTGCCAGCAGTTTAACTAGCGGGGATGAGCAGTTCTTC. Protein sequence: CASSLTSGDEQFF.

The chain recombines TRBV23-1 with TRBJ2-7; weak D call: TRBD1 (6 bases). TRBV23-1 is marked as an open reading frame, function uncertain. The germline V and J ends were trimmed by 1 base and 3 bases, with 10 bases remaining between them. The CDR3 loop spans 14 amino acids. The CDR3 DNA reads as TGCGCCAGCAGTCAATACAGGGTATTCTACGAGCAGTACTTC. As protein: CASSQYRVFYEQYF.

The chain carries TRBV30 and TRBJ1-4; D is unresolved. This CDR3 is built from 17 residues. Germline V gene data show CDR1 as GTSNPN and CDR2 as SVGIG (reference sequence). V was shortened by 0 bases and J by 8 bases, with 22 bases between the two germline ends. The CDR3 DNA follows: TGTGCCTGGAGTGTACGGGATTGGCACAGCCCCTTCGAAAAACTGTTTTTT. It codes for CAWSVRDWHSPFEKLFF.

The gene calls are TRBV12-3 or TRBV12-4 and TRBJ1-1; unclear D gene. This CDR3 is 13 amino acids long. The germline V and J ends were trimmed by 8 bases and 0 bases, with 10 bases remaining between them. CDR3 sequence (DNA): TGTGCCAGCGCTCCAGATATGAACACTGAAGCTTTCTTT. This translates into CASAPDMNTEAFF.

Here the CDR3 reads CASSRGQEGTYNSPLHF. CDR3 nucleotides: TGCGCCAGCAGCCGTGGACAGGAAGGAACCTATAATTCACCCCTCCACTTT. V is TRBV5-1 and J is TRBJ1-6, with 7 bases that match TRBD1. J was trimmed by 2 bases and V by 4 bases; bases with no gene match: 9. The CDR3 is made up of 17 amino acids. Germline CDR1 SGHRS, CDR2 YFSETQ.

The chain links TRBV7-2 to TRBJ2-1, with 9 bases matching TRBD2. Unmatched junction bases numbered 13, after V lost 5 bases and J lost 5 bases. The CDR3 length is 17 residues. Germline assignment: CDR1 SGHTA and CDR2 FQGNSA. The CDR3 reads CASSKGSGSQKHNEQFF. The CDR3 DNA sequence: TGTGCCAGCAGCAAAGGTAGCGGGAGCCAAAAGCACAATGAGCAGTTCTTC.

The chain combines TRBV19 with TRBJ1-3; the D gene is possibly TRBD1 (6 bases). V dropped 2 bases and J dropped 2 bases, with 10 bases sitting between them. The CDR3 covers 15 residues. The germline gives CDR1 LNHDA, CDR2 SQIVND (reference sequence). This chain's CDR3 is CASSIIRGTGNTIYF. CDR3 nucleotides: TGTGCCAGTAGTATAATTAGGGGGACTGGAAACACCATATATTTT.

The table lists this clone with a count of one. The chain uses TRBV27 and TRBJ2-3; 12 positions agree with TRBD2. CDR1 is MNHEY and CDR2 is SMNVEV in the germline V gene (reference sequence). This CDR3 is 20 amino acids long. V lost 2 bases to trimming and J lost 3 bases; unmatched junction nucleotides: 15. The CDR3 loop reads CASSLRGLASGRGRTDTQYF. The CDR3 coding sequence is TGTGCCAGCAGTTTAAGAGGGTTGGCTAGCGGGAGGGGGCGGACAGATACGCAGTATTTT.

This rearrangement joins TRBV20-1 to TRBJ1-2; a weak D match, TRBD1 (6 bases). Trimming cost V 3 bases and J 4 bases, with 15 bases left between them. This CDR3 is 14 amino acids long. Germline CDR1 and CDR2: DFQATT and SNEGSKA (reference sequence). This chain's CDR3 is CSASSGTTFYGYTF. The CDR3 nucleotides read TGCAGTGCTAGTTCTGGGACAACTTTCTATGGCTACACCTTC.